The 9 T cell receptor beta chains given below trace back to one sample, sequenced in a study of blood T cells in healthy people across ages. Primed by a sample-barcoded 5' primer and a J-beta primer mix, a second PCR proceeded for about 6 to 11 cycles. TCRdb independently ran MiXCR on the 5' RACE reads; one entry per CDR3 protein. The table includes hundreds of thousands of distinct CDR3 sequences, around 29% detected once. The specimen was blood. The receptor set was obtained from a woman between 65 and 79 years old in good health.

This clonotype was observed a few times. This sequence joins TRBV7-9 and TRBJ1-6, with 7 bases that match TRBD1. Germline CDR1 is SEHNR and CDR2 is FQNEAQ (reference sequence). V lost 9 bases and J lost 8; bases outside the gene matches: 7. This CDR3 spans 13 amino acids. The DNA for the CDR3 is TGTGCCAGTGCCGGGACAGAACATTCACCCCTCCACTTT. Translation: CASAGTEHSPLHF.

This chain uses TRBV18 with TRBJ2-7, with D uncertain. CDR3 length: 14 amino acids. CDR1 is KGHSH, CDR2 LQKENI, per germline. Trimming removed 3 bases from V and 6 bases from J, with 15 bases in between. Here the CDR3 DNA reads TGTGCCAGCTCACCGAGGACGTCCTTCGGCGAGCAGTACTTC. Its protein product is CASSPRTSFGEQYF.

This clonotype showed up just a few times. The CDR3, as DNA: TGTGCCAGCAGTTACGGCCGGGACAGGGTCTACGAGCAGTACTTC. It specifies CASSYGRDRVYEQYF. The chain has TRBV6-5 and TRBJ2-1, with 9 bases that match TRBD1. The DNA matches TRBJ2-7 better at its end, which makes the J call doubtful. Looked up from germline, CDR1 is MNHEY and CDR2 is SVGAGI. This CDR3 is 15 amino acids long.

This clonotype was counted at least ten times. The chain joins TRBV5-1 to TRBJ1-2; perhaps TRBD1 as D (6 bases). Germline V gives CDR1 SGHRS, CDR2 YFSETQ. The CDR3 runs to 13 residues. V was clipped by 4 bases and J by 1 base, with 8 bases between them. The DNA for the CDR3 is TGCGCCAGCAGCCGGGGGCTTAACTATGGCTACACCTTC. It yields the protein CASSRGLNYGYTF.

V gene TRBV7-2 combines with J gene TRBJ2-5; D gene uncertain. V dropped 5 bases and J dropped 2 bases, with 12 bases sitting between them. Germline V gives CDR1 SGHTA, CDR2 FQGNSA. This CDR3 spans 14 amino acids. Here the CDR3 DNA reads TGTGCCAGCAGCCCAACTACTACTCAAGAGACCCAGTACTTC. Its protein product is CASSPTTTQETQYF.

The chain joins TRBV20-1 to TRBJ2-5; tentatively, D is TRBD2 (5 bases). Deletions cut 6 bases from V and 3 bases from J, with 11 bases between. Germline CDR1 and CDR2: DFQATT and SNEGSKA (reference sequence). The CDR3 contains 12 residues. CDR3: CSAGGPKETQYF. The CDR3 region has the DNA TGCAGTGCCGGAGGACCCAAAGAGACCCAGTACTTC.

This clonotype was seen at least ten times. The rearrangement joins TRBV27 to TRBJ2-7, with D hard to call. The CDR3 consists of 12 residues. CDR1 is MNHEY, CDR2 SMNVEV, per germline (reference sequence). The V and J ends lost 6 bases and 4 bases respectively, with 10 bases between them. CDR3 nucleotide sequence: TGTGCCAGCAGAACAACCGGGTACGAGCAGTACTTC. Protein: CASRTTGYEQYF.

This clonotype was counted only a few times. This chain connects TRBV7-2 to TRBJ1-5; 7 bases match TRBD1. Losses at the gene ends were 4 bases for V and 7 bases for J; bases not matched to a gene: 4. CDR3 length: 13 residues. In germline, CDR1 is SGHTA, CDR2 FQGNSA. CDR3 protein: CASSYDRAQPQHF. CDR3 bases: TGTGCCAGCAGCTACGACAGGGCCCAGCCCCAGCATTTT.

In this sample, this clonotype turned up a few times. A read error may account for a junction end that differs from germline. The chain combines TRBV7-2 with TRBJ1-5; no clear D. The CDR3 runs to 16 residues. Germline CDR1 reads SGHTA; CDR2 reads FQGNSA. The CDR3 here is CAGSLVSGSGNQPQHF. The CDR3 DNA follows: TGTGCCGGCAGCTTAGTGTCCGGGTCGGGCAATCAGCCCCAGCATTTT.